This T cell receptor (beta chain) stems from a study of blood T cell repertoires in COVID-19. Overall study context: The United States, Italy and Spain supplied acute and convalescent COVID-19 samples. T cells, B-cell-depleted T cells, or PBMCs provided the cDNA or gDNA that served as material.

Per germline, CDR1 SGHTA and CDR2 FQGNSA. The CDR3 has 14 amino acids. Trimming stripped 2 bases from V and 0 bases from J, with 5 bases between. Original processing methods: Amplification with reference gene primers provided the estimates of nucleated cell counts. TCRdb keeps only in-frame clones here, not all; method: immunoSEQ multiplex PCR. V and J calls and clone size are given by that table; D and trimming were obtained from the DNA. The data show about 400,000 clones, around 86% seen once. Sequenced material: peripheral blood. This chain joins TRBV7-2 and TRBJ1-3; no clear D. The sequence was collected from a human donor in a cohort sampled during active COVID-19. The DNA of the CDR3 is TGTGCCAGCAGCTTAAGTAGCTCTGGAAACACCATATATTTT. Translation: CASSLSSSGNTIYF.